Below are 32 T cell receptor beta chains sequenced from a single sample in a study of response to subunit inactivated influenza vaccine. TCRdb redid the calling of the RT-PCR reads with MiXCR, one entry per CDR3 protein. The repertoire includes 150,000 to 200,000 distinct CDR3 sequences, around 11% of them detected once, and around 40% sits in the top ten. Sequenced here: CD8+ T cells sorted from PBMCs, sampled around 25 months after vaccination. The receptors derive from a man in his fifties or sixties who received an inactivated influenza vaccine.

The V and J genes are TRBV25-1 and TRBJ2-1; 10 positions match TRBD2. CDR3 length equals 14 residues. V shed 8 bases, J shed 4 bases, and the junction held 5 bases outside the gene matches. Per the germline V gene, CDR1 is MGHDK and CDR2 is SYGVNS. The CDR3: CASVAGGPYNEQFF. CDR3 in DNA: TGTGCCAGCGTAGCGGGGGGACCTTACAATGAGCAGTTCTTC.

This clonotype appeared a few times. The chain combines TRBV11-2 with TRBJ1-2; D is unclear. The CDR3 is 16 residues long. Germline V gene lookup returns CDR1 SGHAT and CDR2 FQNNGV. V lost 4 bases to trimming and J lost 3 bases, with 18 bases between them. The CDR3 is CASSSTAVDYYYGYTF. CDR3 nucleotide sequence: TGTGCCAGCAGCTCAACCGCAGTGGACTACTACTATGGCTACACCTTC.

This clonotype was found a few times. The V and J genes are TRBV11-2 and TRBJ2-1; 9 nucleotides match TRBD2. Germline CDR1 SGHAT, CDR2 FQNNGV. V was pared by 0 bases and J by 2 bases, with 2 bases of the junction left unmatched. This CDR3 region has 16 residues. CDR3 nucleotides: TGTGCCAGCAGCTTAGAAGGGACTAGCCCCTACAATGAGCAGTTCTTC. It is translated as CASSLEGTSPYNEQFF.

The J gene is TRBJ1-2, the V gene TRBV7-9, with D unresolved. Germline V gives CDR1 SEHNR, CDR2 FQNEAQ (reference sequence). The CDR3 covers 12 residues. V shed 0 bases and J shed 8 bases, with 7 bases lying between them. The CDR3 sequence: CASSLAGDGYTF. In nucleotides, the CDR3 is TGTGCCAGCAGCTTAGCAGGTGACGGCTACACCTTC.

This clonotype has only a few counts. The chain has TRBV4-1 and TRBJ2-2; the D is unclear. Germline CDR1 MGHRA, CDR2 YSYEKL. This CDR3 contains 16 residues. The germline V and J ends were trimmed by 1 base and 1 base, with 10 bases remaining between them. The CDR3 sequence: CASSQVYQLNTGELFF. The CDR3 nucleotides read TGCGCCAGCAGCCAAGTTTATCAACTGAACACCGGGGAGCTGTTTTTT.

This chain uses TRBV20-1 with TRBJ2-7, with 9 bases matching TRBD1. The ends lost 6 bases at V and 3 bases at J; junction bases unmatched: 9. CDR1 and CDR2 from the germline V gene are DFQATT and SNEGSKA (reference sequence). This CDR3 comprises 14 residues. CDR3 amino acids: CSAYAGQGIYEQYF. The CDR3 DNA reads TGCAGTGCCTACGCGGGACAGGGCATCTACGAGCAGTACTTC.

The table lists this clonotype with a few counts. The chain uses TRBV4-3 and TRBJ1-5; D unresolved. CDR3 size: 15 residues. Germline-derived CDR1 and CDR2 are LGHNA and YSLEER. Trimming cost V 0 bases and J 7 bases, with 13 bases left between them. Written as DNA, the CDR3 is TGCGCCAGCAGCCAAGAATACTACGGGGTACAGCCCCAGCATTTT. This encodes CASSQEYYGVQPQHF.

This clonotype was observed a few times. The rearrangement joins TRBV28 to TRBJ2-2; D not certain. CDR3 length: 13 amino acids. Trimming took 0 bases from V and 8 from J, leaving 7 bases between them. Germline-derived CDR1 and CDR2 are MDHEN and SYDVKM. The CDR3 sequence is CASSLWATGELFF. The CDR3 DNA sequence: TGTGCCAGCAGTTTATGGGCAACGGGGGAGCTGTTTTTT. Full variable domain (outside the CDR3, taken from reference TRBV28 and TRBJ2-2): DVKVTQSSRYLVKRTGEKVFLECVQDMDHENMFWYRQDPGLGLRLIYFSYDVKMKEKGDIPEGYSVSREKKERFSLILESASTNQTSMYLCASSLWATGELFFGEGSRLTVL.

CDR3 bases: TGTGCCAGCAGCACCCGGACAGGGGGGTACTATGGCTACACCTTC. This translates into CASSTRTGGYYGYTF. This chain joins TRBV9 and TRBJ1-2; 10 nucleotides align to TRBD1. V lost 4 bases to trimming and J lost 3 bases; unmatched junction nucleotides: 6. Looked up from germline, CDR1 is SGDLS and CDR2 is YYNGEE. The CDR3 totals 15 residues. The full variable domain, in which reference TRBV9 and TRBJ1-2 provide the parts outside the CDR3, is DSGVTQTPKHLITATGQRVTLRCSPRSGDLSVYWYQQSLDQGLQFLIQYYNGEERAKGNILERFSAQQFPDLHSELNLSSLELGDSALYFCASSTRTGGYYGYTFGSGTRLTVV.

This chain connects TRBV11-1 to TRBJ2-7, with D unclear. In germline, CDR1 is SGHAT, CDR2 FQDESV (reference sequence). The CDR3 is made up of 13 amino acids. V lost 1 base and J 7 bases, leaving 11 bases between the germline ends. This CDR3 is CASSLGGIEEQYF. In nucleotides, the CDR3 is TGTGCCAGCAGCTTAGGAGGTATCGAGGAGCAGTACTTC.

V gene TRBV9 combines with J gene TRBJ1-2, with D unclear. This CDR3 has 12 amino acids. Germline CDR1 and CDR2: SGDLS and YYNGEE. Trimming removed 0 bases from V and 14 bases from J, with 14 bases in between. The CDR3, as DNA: TGTGCCAGCAGCGTAGAGTCCCCGCCGGAGACCTTC. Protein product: CASSVESPPETF.

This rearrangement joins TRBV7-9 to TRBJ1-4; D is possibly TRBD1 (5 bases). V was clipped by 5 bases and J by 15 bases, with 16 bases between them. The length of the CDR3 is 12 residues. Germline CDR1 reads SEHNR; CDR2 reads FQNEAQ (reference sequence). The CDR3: CASSQGSTGLFF. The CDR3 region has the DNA TGTGCCAGCAGCCAGGGCTCTACCGGGTTGTTTTTT.

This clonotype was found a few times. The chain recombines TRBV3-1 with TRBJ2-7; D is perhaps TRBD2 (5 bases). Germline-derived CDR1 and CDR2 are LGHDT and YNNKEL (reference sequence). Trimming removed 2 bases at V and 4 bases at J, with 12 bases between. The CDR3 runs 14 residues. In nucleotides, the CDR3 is TGTGCCAGCAGCCAAAGGACCAGCGGTTACGAGCAGTACTTC. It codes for CASSQRTSGYEQYF.

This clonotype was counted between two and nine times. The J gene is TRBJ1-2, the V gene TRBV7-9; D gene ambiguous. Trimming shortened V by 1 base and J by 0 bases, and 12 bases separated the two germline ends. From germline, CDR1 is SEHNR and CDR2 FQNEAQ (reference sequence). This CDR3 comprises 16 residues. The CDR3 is CASSLGPGNSNYGYTF. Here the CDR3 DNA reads TGTGCCAGCAGCTTAGGACCGGGAAATTCTAACTATGGCTACACCTTC.

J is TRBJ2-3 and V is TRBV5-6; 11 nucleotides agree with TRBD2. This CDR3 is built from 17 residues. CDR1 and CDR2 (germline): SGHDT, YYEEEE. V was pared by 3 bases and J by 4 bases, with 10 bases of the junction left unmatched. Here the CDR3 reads CASSSRVLAGVADTQYF. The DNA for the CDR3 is TGTGCCAGCAGCTCGAGGGTACTAGCGGGAGTGGCAGATACGCAGTATTTT.

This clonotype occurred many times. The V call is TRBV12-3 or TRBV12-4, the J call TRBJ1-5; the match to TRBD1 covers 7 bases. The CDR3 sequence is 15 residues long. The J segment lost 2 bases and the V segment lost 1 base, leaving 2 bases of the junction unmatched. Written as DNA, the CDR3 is TGTGCCAGCAGTTTAGACAGGGGTGGCAATCAGCCCCAGCATTTT. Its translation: CASSLDRGGNQPQHF.

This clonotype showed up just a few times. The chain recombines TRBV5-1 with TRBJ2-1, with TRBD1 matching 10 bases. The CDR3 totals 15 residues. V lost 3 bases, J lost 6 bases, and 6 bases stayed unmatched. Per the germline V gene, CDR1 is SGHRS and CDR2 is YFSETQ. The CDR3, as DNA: TGCGCCAGCAGCTGGACGGGACAGGGGAGCAATGAGCAGTTCTTC. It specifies CASSWTGQGSNEQFF.

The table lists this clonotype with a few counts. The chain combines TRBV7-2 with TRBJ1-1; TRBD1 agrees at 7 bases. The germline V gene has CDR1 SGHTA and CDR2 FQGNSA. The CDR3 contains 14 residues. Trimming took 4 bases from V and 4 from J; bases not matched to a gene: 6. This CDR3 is CASSSMTGFTEAFF. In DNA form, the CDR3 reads TGTGCCAGCAGCTCTATGACAGGGTTCACTGAAGCTTTCTTT.

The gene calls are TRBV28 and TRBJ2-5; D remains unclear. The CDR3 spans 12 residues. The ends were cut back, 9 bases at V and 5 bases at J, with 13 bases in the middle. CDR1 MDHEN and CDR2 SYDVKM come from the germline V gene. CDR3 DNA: TGTGCCAGTCGAGGCGTGGTTGAGACCCAGTACTTC. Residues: CASRGVVETQYF.

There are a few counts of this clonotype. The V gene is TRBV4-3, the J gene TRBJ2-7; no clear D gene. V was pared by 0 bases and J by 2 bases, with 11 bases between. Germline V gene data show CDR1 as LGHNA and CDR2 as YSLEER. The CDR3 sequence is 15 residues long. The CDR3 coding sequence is TGCGCCAGCAGCCAAGAGCTCCAGGCCACCTACGAGCAGTACTTC. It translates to CASSQELQATYEQYF.

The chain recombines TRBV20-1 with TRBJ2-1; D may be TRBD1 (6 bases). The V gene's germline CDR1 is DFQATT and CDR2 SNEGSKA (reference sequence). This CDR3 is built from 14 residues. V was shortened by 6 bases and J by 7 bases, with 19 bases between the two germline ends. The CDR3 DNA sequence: TGCAGTGCCAGTAGGACAGTGGTGGGGAATGAGCAGTTCTTC. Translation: CSASRTVVGNEQFF.

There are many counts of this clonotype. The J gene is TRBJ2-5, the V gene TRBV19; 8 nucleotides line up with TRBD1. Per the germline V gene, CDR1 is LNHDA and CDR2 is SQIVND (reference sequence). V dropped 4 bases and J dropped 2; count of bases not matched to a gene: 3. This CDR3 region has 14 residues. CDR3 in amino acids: CASSTGQGQETQYF. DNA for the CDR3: TGTGCCAGTAGTACCGGACAGGGACAAGAGACCCAGTACTTC.

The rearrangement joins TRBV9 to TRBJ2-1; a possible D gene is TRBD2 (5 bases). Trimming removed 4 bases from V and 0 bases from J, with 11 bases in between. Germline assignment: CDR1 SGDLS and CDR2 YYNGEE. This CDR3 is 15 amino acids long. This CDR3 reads CASSSAGNSYNEQFF. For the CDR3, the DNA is TGTGCCAGCAGCTCCGCGGGTAACTCCTACAATGAGCAGTTCTTC.

CDR3 DNA sequence: TGTGCCACCAGCAGAGAGGCAGCGCGCTCCTACGAGCAGTACTTC. Amino acid sequence: CATSREAARSYEQYF. The rearrangement joins TRBV15 to TRBJ2-7; D not resolved. The CDR3 consists of 15 residues. V was clipped by 0 bases and J by 0 bases, with 9 bases between them. CDR1 and CDR2 from the germline V gene are LNHNV and YYDKDF (reference sequence).

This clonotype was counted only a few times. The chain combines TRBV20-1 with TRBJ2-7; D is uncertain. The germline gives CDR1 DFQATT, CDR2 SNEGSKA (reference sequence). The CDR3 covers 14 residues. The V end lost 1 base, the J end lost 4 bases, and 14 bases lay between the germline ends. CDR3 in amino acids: CSARVSQGPYEQYF. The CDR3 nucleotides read TGCAGTGCTAGAGTATCACAAGGCCCATACGAGCAGTACTTC.

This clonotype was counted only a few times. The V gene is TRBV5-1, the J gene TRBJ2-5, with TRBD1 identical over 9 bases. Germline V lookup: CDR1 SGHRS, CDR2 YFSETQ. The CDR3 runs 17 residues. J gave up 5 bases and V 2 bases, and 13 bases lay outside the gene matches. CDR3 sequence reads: CASSFSQTTGGGETQYF. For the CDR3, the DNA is TGCGCCAGCAGCTTCTCCCAGACGACAGGGGGTGGTGAGACCCAGTACTTC.

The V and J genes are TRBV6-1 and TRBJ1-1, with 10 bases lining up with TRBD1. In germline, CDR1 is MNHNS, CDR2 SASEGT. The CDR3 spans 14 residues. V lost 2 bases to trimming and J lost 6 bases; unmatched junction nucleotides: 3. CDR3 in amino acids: CASSETGTGAEAFF. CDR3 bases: TGTGCCAGCAGTGAAACCGGGACAGGGGCTGAAGCTTTCTTT.

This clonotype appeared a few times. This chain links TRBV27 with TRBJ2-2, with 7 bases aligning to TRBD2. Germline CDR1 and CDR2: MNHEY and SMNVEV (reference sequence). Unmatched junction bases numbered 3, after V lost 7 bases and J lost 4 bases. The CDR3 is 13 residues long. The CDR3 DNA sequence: TGTGCCAGCAAAGTAGCGGGCACCGGGGAGCTGTTTTTT. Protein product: CASKVAGTGELFF.

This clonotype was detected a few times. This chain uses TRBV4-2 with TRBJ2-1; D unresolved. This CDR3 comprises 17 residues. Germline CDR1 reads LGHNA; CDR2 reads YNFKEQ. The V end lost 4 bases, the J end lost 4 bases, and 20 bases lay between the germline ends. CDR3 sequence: CASSPRANSPLYNEQFF. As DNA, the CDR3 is TGTGCCAGCAGCCCCCGGGCCAATTCACCGCTTTACAATGAGCAGTTCTTC.

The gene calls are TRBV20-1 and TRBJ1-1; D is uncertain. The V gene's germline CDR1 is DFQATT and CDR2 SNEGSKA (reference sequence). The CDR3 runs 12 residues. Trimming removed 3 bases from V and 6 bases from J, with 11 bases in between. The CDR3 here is CSASGIEAEAFF. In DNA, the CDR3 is TGCAGTGCTAGTGGTATCGAGGCTGAAGCTTTCTTT.

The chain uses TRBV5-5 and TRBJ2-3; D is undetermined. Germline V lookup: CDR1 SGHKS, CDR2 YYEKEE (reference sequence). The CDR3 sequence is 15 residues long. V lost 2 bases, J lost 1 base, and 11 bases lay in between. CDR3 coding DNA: TGTGCCAGCAGCTTAAACGGCAGGCGCACAGATACGCAGTATTTT. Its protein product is CASSLNGRRTDTQYF.

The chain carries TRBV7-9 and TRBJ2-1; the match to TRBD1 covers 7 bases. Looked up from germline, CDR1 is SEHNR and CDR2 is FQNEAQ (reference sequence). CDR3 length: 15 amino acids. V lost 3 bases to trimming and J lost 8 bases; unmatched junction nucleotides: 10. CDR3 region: CASSFNRGPNHEQFF. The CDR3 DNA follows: TGTGCCAGCAGCTTCAACAGGGGACCGAACCATGAGCAGTTCTTC.